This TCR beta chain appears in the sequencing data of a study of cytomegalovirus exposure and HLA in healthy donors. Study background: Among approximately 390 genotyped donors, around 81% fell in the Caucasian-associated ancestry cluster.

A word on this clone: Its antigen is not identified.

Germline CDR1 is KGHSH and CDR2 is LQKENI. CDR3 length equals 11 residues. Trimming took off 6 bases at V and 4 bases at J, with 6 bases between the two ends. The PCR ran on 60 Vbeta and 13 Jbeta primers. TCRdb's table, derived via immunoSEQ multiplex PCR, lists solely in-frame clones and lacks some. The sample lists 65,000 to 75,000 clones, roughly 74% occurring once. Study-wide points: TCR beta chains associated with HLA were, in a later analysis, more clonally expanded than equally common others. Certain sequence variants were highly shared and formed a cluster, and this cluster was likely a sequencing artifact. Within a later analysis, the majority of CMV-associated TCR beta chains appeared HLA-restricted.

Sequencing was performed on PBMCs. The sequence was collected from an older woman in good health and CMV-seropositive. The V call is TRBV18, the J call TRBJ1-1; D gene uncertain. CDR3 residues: CASSGATEAFF. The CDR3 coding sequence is TGTGCCAGCTCCGGAGCCACTGAAGCTTTCTTT.